Below, 3 T cell receptor beta chains from the same sample are listed, as sequenced in a study of cytomegalovirus exposure and HLA in healthy donors. Amplification used 60 Vbeta primers and 13 Jbeta primers. Measured with immunoSEQ multiplex PCR; TCRdb has only the in-frame clones, and not every one. The data hold some 110,000 clones, with 65% to 85% observed a single time. Sequencing used PBMCs. These receptors were taken from a man in his forties or fifties in good health and CMV-seropositive.

This chain joins TRBV5-6 and TRBJ2-7; weak D call: TRBD2 (5 bases). The germline gives CDR1 SGHDT, CDR2 YYEEEE. The CDR3 totals 12 residues. Trimming removed 4 bases from V and 2 bases from J, with 7 bases in between. CDR3 loop: CASSAGAYEQYF. CDR3 nucleotides: TGTGCCAGCAGCGCCGGGGCCTACGAGCAGTACTTC.

The chain joins TRBV2 to TRBJ2-5; weak D call: TRBD2 (6 bases). The J call is in doubt because the DNA end fits TRBJ2-7 better. The germline CDR1 and CDR2 sequences are SNHLY and FYNNEI. The CDR3 has 14 residues. This chain's CDR3 is CASRPGLSSYEQYF. The CDR3 bases are TGTGCCAGCAGGCCGGGACTCAGCTCCTACGAGCAGTACTTC.

V and J are TRBV6-5 and TRBJ2-7; weak D call: TRBD2 (5 bases). V was clipped by 3 bases and J by 0 bases, with 12 bases between them. The CDR3 is 15 residues long. Germline CDR1 MNHEY, CDR2 SVGAGI. The CDR3 here is CASSYNGKYSYEQYF. CDR3 nucleotide sequence: TGTGCCAGCAGTTATAACGGGAAATACTCCTACGAGCAGTACTTC.